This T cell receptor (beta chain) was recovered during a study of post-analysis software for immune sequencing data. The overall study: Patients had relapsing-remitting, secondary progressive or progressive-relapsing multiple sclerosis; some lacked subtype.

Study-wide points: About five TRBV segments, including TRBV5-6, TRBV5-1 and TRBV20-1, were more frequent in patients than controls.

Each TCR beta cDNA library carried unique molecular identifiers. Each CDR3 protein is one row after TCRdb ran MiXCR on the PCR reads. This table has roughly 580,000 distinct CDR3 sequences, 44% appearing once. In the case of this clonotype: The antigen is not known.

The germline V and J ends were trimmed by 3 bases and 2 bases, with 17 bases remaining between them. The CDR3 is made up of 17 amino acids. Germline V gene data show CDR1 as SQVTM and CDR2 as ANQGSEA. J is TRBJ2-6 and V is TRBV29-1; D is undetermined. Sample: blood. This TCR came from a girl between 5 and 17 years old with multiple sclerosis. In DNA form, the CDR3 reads TGCAGCGTTGACAGGCTTGGTGGGAAAGCTGGGGCCAACGTCCTGACTTTC. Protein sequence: CSVDRLGGKAGANVLTF.